This note documents a single T cell receptor beta chain sequence. This clonotype was seen ten or more times. Its antigen is currently not known. One base away there is no much larger clone; base qualities are not given. This specimen comes from a study (dated by TCRdb to the mid-2010s). With regard to the full study: The study examined whether tumor-infiltrating Tregs in breast cancer are drawn from blood Tregs or arise in situ by conversion from other CD4+ T cell subsets.

Broad study findings and their caveats: Rather than covering whole repertoires, validation in the larger cohort was restricted to a single TCR beta V-J rearrangement. In terms of TCR gene usage, tumor memory CD4+ T cells clustered together with blood and lymph node memory CD4+ cells, as well as with lymph node naive CD4+ cells. The greatest overlap of tumor-infiltrating Treg TCR alpha and beta sequences was observed with tumor naive CD4+ T cells, followed by blood naive CD4+ T cells.

Amplification of full-length TCR variable regions was done by 5' RACE PCR using constant-region reverse primers, and this step was followed by semi-nested PCR with Nested Universal Primer A. Using the ReliaPrep RNA Cell Miniprep System, total RNA was extracted, and the SMARTer RACE 5'/3' Kit was then used to reverse transcribe the RNA into 5'RACE-ready cDNA. Multiplex adaptors were used to barcode the full-length TCR alpha and beta libraries, which were then sequenced on an Illumina MiSeq. Concerning the study's data processing: Sequencing data were pooled across the five patients for each of nine subset-tissue groups and compared by unsupervised clustering of TCR gene usage. Repertoire similarity was calculated with the Morisita-Horn index, weighting shared sequences by their contribution to each repertoire. TCRdb itself trimmed the public reads at Q25 with fastp, ran MiXCR and retained productive beta chains. Under each unique CDR3 protein, matching rows form one entry showing the most common genes and DNA. The V and J calls here are based on TCRdb, not the publication. The sample includes roughly 52,000 distinct CDR3 sequences, with roughly a sixth observed a single time. The ten largest clonotypes hold about 2.2% of the sample.

The Miltenyi Naive CD4+ T Cell Isolation kit was used to purify naive CD4+ T cells, and Tregs were depleted with CD25 microbeads. Tregs, naive and memory CD4+ T cells from tumor, blood and ipsilateral draining lymph nodes of a few breast cancer patients underwent full-length TCR alpha and beta sequencing. Ficoll density gradient centrifugation was used to isolate mononuclear cells from either lymph nodes or roughly 46 ml of peripheral blood. FACS confirmed that the sorted cell populations were more than 90% pure. Source material: naive CD4+ T cells sorted from blood. In the paper's terms, the cell subset or site label means: naive CD4+ T cells, CD4+CD45RA+CD25-. The source of this sequence is a female donor with breast cancer.

The CDR3 here reads CSVPAGVSYEQYF. The DNA is TGCAGTGTCCCAGCGGGGGTCTCCTACGAGCAGTACTTC. Rearrangement joined TRBV20-1 to TRBJ2-7; TRBD2 lines up with 8 middle nucleotides. CDR1 and CDR2, looked up from the germline V gene (reference sequence), are DFQATT and SNEGSKA. The CDR3 starts with the cysteine, ends with the phenylalanine, and has 13 residues. Just CDR3 DNA is preserved here, 39 bases in frame from base 1. Relative to germline, V is missing 7 bases and J is missing 0 bases, with 5 bases of the junction outside any gene match.